The 17 T cell receptor beta chains listed next were all sequenced from one sample in a study of T-cell reconstitution after alpha-beta-depleted transplantation in children. Using unique molecular identifiers, the investigators prepared the TCRbeta library. MiXCR, run by TCRdb on the PCR reads, gives a single entry per CDR3 protein. The table shows roughly 340,000 distinct CDR3 sequences, with under 20% occurring only once. The source was PBMCs, mostly from graft donor cells, collected 360 days after TCRalphabeta/CD19-depleted stem cell transplant. The receptors were gathered from a male patient aged 2-9 years who had a stem cell transplant for acute lymphoblastic leukemia, so the T cells may come from the graft donor.

V is TRBV24-1 and J is TRBJ2-2, with 12 bases identical to TRBD1. The V and J ends lost 4 bases and 4 bases, in that order; junction bases with no gene match: 9. CDR1 KGHDR and CDR2 SFDVKD come from the germline V gene. The CDR3 covers 18 residues. The CDR3 reads CATSDPGQGAPSTGELFF. The CDR3 coding sequence is TGTGCCACCAGTGACCCGGGACAGGGGGCCCCTAGCACCGGGGAGCTGTTTTTT.

This chain uses TRBV5-1 with TRBJ2-1, with TRBD2 identical over 7 bases. This CDR3 region has 16 residues. From germline, CDR1 is SGHRS and CDR2 YFSETQ. With 1 base clipped from V and 10 bases from J, the junction kept 14 bases outside the gene matches. The CDR3 is CASSLLAGADRFEQFF. The CDR3 coding sequence is TGCGCCAGCAGCTTGTTGGCGGGAGCCGACCGATTCGAGCAGTTCTTC.

The rearrangement links TRBV7-9 to TRBJ2-7, with a tentative D call TRBD1 (6 bases). The CDR3 is made up of 14 amino acids. Trimming shortened V by 0 bases and J by 3 bases, and 9 bases separated the two germline ends. Germline CDR1 is SEHNR and CDR2 is FQNEAQ (reference sequence). Written as DNA, the CDR3 is TGTGCCAGCAGCTTAGCCCTACAGGGCTACGAGCAGTACTTC. This sequence encodes CASSLALQGYEQYF.

This clonotype was observed a handful of times. The rearrangement joins TRBV10-3 to TRBJ1-3; D ambiguous. From germline, CDR1 is ENHRY and CDR2 SYGVKD. This CDR3 is 14 amino acids long. With 7 bases removed from V and 0 bases from J, the gap between germline ends came to 10 bases. CDR3 nucleotide sequence: TGTGCCATCATCCACCCTTCCTCTGGAAACACCATATATTTT. This sequence encodes CAIIHPSSGNTIYF.

In its sample, this clonotype was seen a few times. The chain recombines TRBV12-3 or TRBV12-4 with TRBJ2-2; D is perhaps TRBD1 (6 bases). Between the trimmed V and J ends, which lost 0 bases and 1 base, there was a span of 9 bases. CDR3 size: 16 residues. Here the CDR3 reads CASSLAQGWNTGELFF. In DNA form, the CDR3 reads TGTGCCAGCAGTTTAGCACAGGGATGGAACACCGGGGAGCTGTTTTTT.

The chain links TRBV27 to TRBJ2-7, with TRBD1 matching over 10 bases. After removal of 11 bases from V and 2 bases from J, the junction contained 6 bases not matched to a gene. CDR3 length: 13 amino acids. CDR1 and CDR2 from the germline V gene are MNHEY and SMNVEV (reference sequence). CDR3 loop: CAVRDRGAYEQYF. In DNA, the CDR3 is TGTGCCGTGCGGGACAGGGGAGCCTACGAGCAGTACTTC.

The chain links TRBV9 to TRBJ2-1, with D unclear. CDR3 length equals 16 residues. Germline V CDR1 and CDR2: SGDLS, YYNGEE. Trimming pared 0 bases from V and 0 bases from J, leaving 10 bases between. CDR3: CASSVGGYPSYNEQFF. DNA for the CDR3: TGTGCCAGCAGCGTAGGCGGATACCCCTCCTACAATGAGCAGTTCTTC.

This clonotype was counted at least ten times. The rearrangement joins TRBV6-1 to TRBJ2-7, with 10 bases aligning to TRBD2. This CDR3 is built from 14 residues. The J segment lost 3 bases and the V segment lost 6 bases, leaving 5 bases of the junction unmatched. Germline CDR1 is MNHNS and CDR2 is SASEGT. Here the CDR3 DNA reads TGTGCCAGCAGGGGGACTAGCGCGCACTACGAGCAGTACTTC. It codes for CASRGTSAHYEQYF.

The chain carries TRBV4-3 and TRBJ2-1; 10 bases are shared with TRBD2. V dropped 3 bases and J dropped 8; count of bases not matched to a gene: 10. CDR3 length: 16 amino acids. In germline, CDR1 is LGHNA, CDR2 YSLEER. The DNA for the CDR3 is TGCGCCAGCAGCCAGTCCGGGACTAGCGCCCGATATGAGCAGTTCTTC. Encoded protein: CASSQSGTSARYEQFF.

The gene calls are TRBV4-1 and TRBJ2-1, with 7 bases lining up with TRBD1. Losses at the gene ends were 3 bases for V and 5 bases for J; bases not matched to a gene: 13. The CDR3 is made up of 17 amino acids. Germline loops: CDR1 MGHRA, CDR2 YSYEKL. CDR3 protein: CASSHPIRDSLNNEQFF. The CDR3 DNA reads TGCGCCAGCAGCCACCCAATCCGGGACAGCCTTAACAATGAGCAGTTCTTC.

Only a few counts were recorded for this clonotype. The chain is built from TRBV5-1 and TRBJ2-5; weak D call: TRBD1 (6 bases). This CDR3 comprises 13 residues. The germline gives CDR1 SGHRS, CDR2 YFSETQ. Deletions cut 6 bases from V and 4 bases from J, with 13 bases between. The CDR3 spells CASTTGIGETQYF. Here the CDR3 DNA reads TGCGCCAGCACAACAGGGATCGGAGAGACCCAGTACTTC.

The J gene is TRBJ2-2, the V gene TRBV6-5; 7 nucleotides align to TRBD2. Germline assignment: CDR1 MNHEY and CDR2 SVGAGI. The CDR3 loop spans 15 amino acids. V lost 0 bases and J lost 4; bases outside the gene matches: 2. The CDR3 is CASSYSGLITGELFF. CDR3 sequence (DNA): TGTGCCAGCAGTTACTCGGGACTAATCACCGGGGAGCTGTTTTTT.

This chain links TRBV12-3 or TRBV12-4 with TRBJ2-2, with D unclear. The CDR3 length is 17 residues. V was pared by 7 bases and J by 7 bases, with 25 bases between. The CDR3, as DNA: TGTGCCAGCACTCGATCACAAGGCCCCTATTTAAGCGGGGAGCTGTTTTTT. It specifies CASTRSQGPYLSGELFF.

This clonotype was counted only a few times. V and J are TRBV4-3 and TRBJ2-7; 13 bases are a match to TRBD2. In germline, CDR1 is LGHNA, CDR2 YSLEER. With V trimmed by 0 bases and J by 2 bases, 4 bases remained unmatched. This CDR3 is 17 amino acids long. CDR3 amino acids: CASSQDTGTSGTYEQYF. CDR3 bases: TGCGCCAGCAGCCAAGATACGGGGACTAGCGGGACCTACGAGCAGTACTTC.

This rearrangement joins TRBV7-6 to TRBJ1-6; D gene ambiguous. Germline V gene sequence: CDR1 SGHVS, CDR2 FNYEAQ. Between the trimmed V and J ends, which lost 2 bases and 0 bases, there was a span of 11 bases. This CDR3 has 17 amino acids. CDR3 residues: CASSLSKGGSYNSPLHF. The CDR3 region has the DNA TGTGCCAGCAGCTTAAGCAAAGGTGGCTCCTATAATTCACCCCTCCACTTT.

The genes are TRBV6-2 or TRBV6-3 and TRBJ1-4, with no clear D. Germline CDR1 reads MNHEY; CDR2 reads SVGEGT. The CDR3 has 12 residues. With 6 bases removed from V and 5 bases from J, the gap between germline ends came to 7 bases. CDR3 DNA sequence: TGTGCCAGCAGGCCCCAAAATGAAAAACTGTTTTTT. Amino acid sequence: CASRPQNEKLFF.

This clonotype was picked up a small number of times. The rearrangement joins TRBV29-1 to TRBJ2-7, with D possibly being TRBD1 or TRBD2 (5 bases each). Germline V lookup: CDR1 SQVTM, CDR2 ANQGSEA. Deletions cut 4 bases from V and 2 bases from J, with 12 bases between. This CDR3 contains 13 residues. The CDR3 region is CSVGGISAYEQYF. DNA of the CDR3: TGCAGCGTTGGGGGGATCAGCGCCTACGAGCAGTACTTC.